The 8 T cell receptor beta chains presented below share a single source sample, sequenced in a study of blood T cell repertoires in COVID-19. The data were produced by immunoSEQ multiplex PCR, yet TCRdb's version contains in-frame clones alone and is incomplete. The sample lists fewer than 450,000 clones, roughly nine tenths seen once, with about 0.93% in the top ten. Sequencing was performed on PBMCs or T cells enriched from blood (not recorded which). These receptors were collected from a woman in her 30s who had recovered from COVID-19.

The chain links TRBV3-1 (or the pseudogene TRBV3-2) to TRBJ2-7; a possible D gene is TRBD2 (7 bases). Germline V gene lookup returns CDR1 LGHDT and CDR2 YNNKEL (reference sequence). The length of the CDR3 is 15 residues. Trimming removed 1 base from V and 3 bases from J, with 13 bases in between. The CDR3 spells CASSQGWGGHYEQYF. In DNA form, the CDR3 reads TGTGCCAGCAGCCAAGGGTGGGGGGGACACTACGAGCAGTACTTC.

CDR3 region: CASSATGQGHYEQYF. CDR3 nucleotides: TGTGCCAGCAGTGCTACGGGACAGGGCCACTACGAGCAGTACTTC. The gene calls are TRBV28 and TRBJ2-7; 9 bases map to TRBD1. Germline loops: CDR1 MDHEN, CDR2 SYDVKM. The trim removed 5 bases at V and 3 bases at J, leaving 8 bases unmatched. The CDR3 loop spans 15 amino acids.

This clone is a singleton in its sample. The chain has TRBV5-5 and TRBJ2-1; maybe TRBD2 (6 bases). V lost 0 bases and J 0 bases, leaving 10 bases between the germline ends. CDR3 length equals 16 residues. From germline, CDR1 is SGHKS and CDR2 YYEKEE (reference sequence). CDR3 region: CASSLAGGSSYNEQFF. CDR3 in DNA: TGTGCCAGCAGCTTGGCCGGAGGGAGCTCCTACAATGAGCAGTTCTTC.

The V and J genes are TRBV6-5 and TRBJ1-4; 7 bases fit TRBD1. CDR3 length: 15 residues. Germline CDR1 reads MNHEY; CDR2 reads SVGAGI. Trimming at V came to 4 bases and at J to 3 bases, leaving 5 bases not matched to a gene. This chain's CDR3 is CASSSQGRANEKLFF. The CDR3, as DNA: TGTGCCAGCAGTTCACAGGGGCGGGCTAATGAAAAACTGTTTTTT.

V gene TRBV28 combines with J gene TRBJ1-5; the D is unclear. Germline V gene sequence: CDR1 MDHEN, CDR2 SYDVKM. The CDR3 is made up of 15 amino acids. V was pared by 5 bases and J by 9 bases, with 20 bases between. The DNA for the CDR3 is TGTGCCAGCAGTCCGGCGGGTCGTACTTTATGGCCCCAGCATTTT. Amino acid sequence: CASSPAGRTLWPQHF.

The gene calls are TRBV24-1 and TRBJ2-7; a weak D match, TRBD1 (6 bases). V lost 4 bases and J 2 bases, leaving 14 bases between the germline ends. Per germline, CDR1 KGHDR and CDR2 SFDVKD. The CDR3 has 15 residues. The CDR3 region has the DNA TGTGCCACCAGTGACAGGACAGCCTTGACCTACGAGCAGTACTTC. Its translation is CATSDRTALTYEQYF.

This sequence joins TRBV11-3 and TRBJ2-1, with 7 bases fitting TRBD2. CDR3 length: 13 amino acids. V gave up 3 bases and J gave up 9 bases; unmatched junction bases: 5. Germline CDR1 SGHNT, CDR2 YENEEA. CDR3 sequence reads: CASSLGQRGEQFF. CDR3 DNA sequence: TGTGCCAGCAGCTTGGGTCAGCGGGGTGAGCAGTTCTTC.

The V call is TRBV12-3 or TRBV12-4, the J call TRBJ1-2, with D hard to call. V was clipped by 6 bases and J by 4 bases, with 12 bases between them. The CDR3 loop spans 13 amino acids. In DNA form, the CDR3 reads TGTGCCAGCAGCTCGGGGTGGAGCTATGGCTACACCTTC. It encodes CASSSGWSYGYTF.